The present T cell receptor (beta chain) was sequenced within a study of T cell changes during pregnancy in multiple sclerosis (dated by TCRdb to between 2018 and 2021). About the study as a whole: Changes in the T cell repertoire over the course of pregnancy were examined in this study in women with multiple sclerosis.

To note about this clone: Its antigen is not yet known. No clone much larger than this one lies a single base away; base qualities are absent.

The CDR3 runs 14 amino acids, cysteine and phenylalanine included. Only CDR3 DNA remains: 42 bases, in frame from the first base. The germline V gene gives CDR1 as SNHLY and CDR2 as FYNNEI. V was cut back by 7 bases and J by 0 bases, leaving a gap of 10 bases between them. Library construction relied on the immunoSEQ multiplex PCR assay. TCRdb re-hosts the immuneACCESS table, in-frame sequences only. Its copies lack some clones; in the studies checked, an unresolved V gene accounts for under half of them, and the cause for the rest is not known. The sample table shows about 70,000 clones, and approximately 92% are seen once. The top ten hold roughly 2.1% of the sample.

The V and J segments used are TRBV2 and TRBJ1-3; the D gene remains uncertain. The sequences come from peripheral blood, collected in the second trimester of pregnancy. The TCR originated in a female donor in good health, enrolled as a control in a pregnancy study. The sequenced DNA: TGTGCCAGCACAGTGGACTTCTCTGGAAACACCATATATTTT. This yields the protein CASTVDFSGNTIYF.